Following are 10 T cell receptor beta chains from one sample sequenced in a study of blood T cell repertoires in COVID-19. Profiling relied on immunoSEQ multiplex PCR, and the TCRdb table lists in-frame clones only, not all of them. Among approximately 310,000 clones, more than 75% were seen once, and the ten largest hold 1%. The sample was peripheral blood. The receptor source for this set is a man aged 45-65 years with active or convalescent COVID-19.

The J gene is TRBJ1-2, the V gene TRBV12-3 or TRBV12-4, with 9 bases that match TRBD1. This CDR3 region has 13 residues. Trimming removed 5 bases from V and 7 bases from J; junction bases left unmatched: 5. The CDR3 DNA reads as TGTGCCAGCAGTACAGGGGGCCGTAGTGGCTACACCTTC. It codes for CASSTGGRSGYTF.

This chain links TRBV30 with TRBJ2-4, with D unresolved. Germline CDR1 GTSNPN, CDR2 SVGIG (reference sequence). V gave up 2 bases and J gave up 7 bases, with 9 bases separating them. The CDR3 covers 12 residues. In DNA form, the CDR3 reads TGTGCCTGGAGTTCCGCGGCGAACATTCAGTACTTC. Its protein product is CAWSSAANIQYF.

To note about this clone: Other DNA sequences in the sample encode the same CDR3. The rearrangement links TRBV12-3 or TRBV12-4 to TRBJ2-7; D may be TRBD1 (5 bases). The length of the CDR3 is 12 residues. Trimming stripped 5 bases from V and 2 bases from J, with 7 bases between. The CDR3 nucleotides read TGTGCCAGCAGTCCGGACACCTACGAGCAGTACTTC. Translation gives CASSPDTYEQYF.

This chain uses TRBV2 with TRBJ1-3; D is unresolved. Germline V gene lookup returns CDR1 SNHLY and CDR2 FYNNEI. Trimming removed 5 bases from V and 4 bases from J, with 6 bases in between. The CDR3 contains 12 residues. The CDR3 loop is CASSLPGNTIYF. Here the CDR3 DNA reads TGTGCCAGCAGTCTTCCCGGAAACACCATATATTTT.

The J gene is TRBJ1-5, the V gene TRBV10-2; TRBD1 aligns across 12 bases. Losses at the gene ends were 3 bases for V and 2 bases for J; bases not matched to a gene: 11. Germline-derived CDR1 and CDR2 are WSHSY and SAAADI. The CDR3 extends over 19 amino acids. The CDR3 DNA reads as TGCGCCAGCAGTGATTGGGGGACAGGGGGCCCTGGGGGCAATCAGCCCCAGCATTTT. Its protein is CASSDWGTGGPGGNQPQHF.

The gene calls are TRBV29-1 and TRBJ1-1; 8 bases fit TRBD1. From germline, CDR1 is SQVTM and CDR2 ANQGSEA. CDR3 length: 15 amino acids. Trimming at V came to 6 bases and at J to 0 bases, leaving 9 bases not matched to a gene. The CDR3 DNA sequence: TGCAGCGTCGATGACAGGGGCCGCGTGAACACTGAAGCTTTCTTT. Translated, it gives CSVDDRGRVNTEAFF.

Comment on this clone: The sample carries other DNA sequences with the same CDR3. The genes are TRBV28 and TRBJ1-2; TRBD1 matches 7 bases. Germline assignment: CDR1 MDHEN and CDR2 SYDVKM. The CDR3 spans 13 residues. Trimming cost V 3 bases and J 4 bases; bases outside gene matches: 2. CDR3 DNA sequence: TGTGCCAGCAGTTTGGGACAGCCCTATGGCTACACCTTC. Translated, it gives CASSLGQPYGYTF.

J is TRBJ2-1 and V is TRBV5-6; D is possibly TRBD2 (5 bases). V lost 2 bases and J 8 bases, leaving 8 bases between the germline ends. Germline CDR1 is SGHDT and CDR2 is YYEEEE. This CDR3 spans 12 amino acids. For the CDR3, the DNA is TGTGCCAGCAGCTTTGCAGCGGATGAGCAGTTCTTC. It codes for CASSFAADEQFF.

The chain has TRBV6-5 and TRBJ2-1; the match to TRBD2 covers 7 bases. Germline CDR1 MNHEY, CDR2 SVGAGI. The CDR3 is 15 residues long. V dropped 6 bases and J dropped 6; count of bases not matched to a gene: 11. CDR3 sequence: CASRISGGPFNEQFF. The CDR3 coding sequence is TGTGCCAGCAGAATTTCGGGGGGACCCTTCAATGAGCAGTTCTTC.

The CDR3 here is CASSPRSVAGGEETQYF. The CDR3 nucleotides are TGTGCCAGCTCACCACGTTCCGTAGCGGGGGGTGAGGAGACCCAGTACTTC. V is TRBV18 and J is TRBJ2-5, with TRBD2 identical over 10 bases. The CDR3 runs 17 residues. Looked up from germline, CDR1 is KGHSH and CDR2 is LQKENI. Losses at the gene ends were 1 base for V and 5 bases for J; bases not matched to a gene: 10.